The present entry profiles one TCR beta chain with its context. The sample is drawn from a study of neoadjuvant anti-PD-1 for oral cavity cancer. Whole-study context: Patients without progression got a fourth dose around day 43.

Patients had newly diagnosed, untreated stage II-IVA oral cavity squamous cell carcinoma. Patients had HPV-negative, locally advanced oral cavity squamous cell carcinoma. No culture or expansion preceded analysis of these blood cells. The germline gives CDR1 MGHRA, CDR2 YSYEKL. The CDR3 loop spans 13 amino acids. V was clipped by 1 base and J by 9 bases, with 13 bases between them. Using immunoSEQ multiplex PCR, the repertoire was profiled, and TCRdb retains in-frame clones only, with some absent. The table shows 60,000 to 75,000 clones, with around 82% occurring only once. The chain carries TRBV4-1 and TRBJ2-7; D is unclear. The TCR comes from a person aged 40 to 85 with oral cavity squamous cell carcinoma. The specimen was PBMCs, collected before nivolumab (anti-PD-1) treatment. CDR3 in DNA: TGCGCCAGCAGCCAAGGTGAGCCGGCTAGGCAGTACTTC. Translated: CASSQGEPARQYF.